This T cell receptor beta chain was sequenced for a study of T cell repertoires in cytomegalovirus infection (dated by TCRdb to about 2019). Some background on the complete study: Donor HLA type was relevant to the analysis, because carriage of CMV infection together with the matching HLA type was indicated by public TCR beta signatures.

Study-level results and caveats: The ex vivo response was dominated by HLA-C-restricted CMV-specific TCR beta clonotypes, and the single most frequent clonotype in two of eight donors was supplied by these HLA-C-restricted clonotypes. Carriers of CMV infection plus the relevant HLA type were discriminated by the cumulative frequency of public TCR beta family members in the study cohort and in an independent approximately 350-donor cohort.

On this clonotype itself: Its antigen is unknown. This may arise from a read error, as a much more abundant clone is one base away.

Instrument on record: Illumina HiSeq 1500. TCRdb's own reprocessing of the public reads used fastp at Q25 and MiXCR and kept productive beta chains. Records with the same CDR3 protein are collapsed into one entry carrying the most frequent genes and DNA. The sample has 490,000 or so distinct CDR3 sequences on record, 11% of them singletons. The ten largest clones represent 9.5% to 13% of the sample. The sample was PBMCs. The receptor comes from a human donor in good health (CMV status not recorded). Some clones in this sample may be carry-over from other donors' samples.

The nucleotide sequence reads as follows: TGTGCCGGCGGGGTTTTCTACGAGCAGTACTTC. The encoded protein is CAGGVFYEQYF. The chain links TRBV6-6 with TRBJ2-7; TRBD2 is perhaps the D gene, given 6 matching bases. For CDR1 and CDR2, the germline V gene (reference sequence) lists MNHNY and SVGAGI. The CDR3 runs 11 residues from the cysteine to the phenylalanine. Only CDR3 DNA is held: 33 bases, read in frame from base 1. The germline ends are 11 bases apart after V is trimmed by 11 bases and J by 3 bases.